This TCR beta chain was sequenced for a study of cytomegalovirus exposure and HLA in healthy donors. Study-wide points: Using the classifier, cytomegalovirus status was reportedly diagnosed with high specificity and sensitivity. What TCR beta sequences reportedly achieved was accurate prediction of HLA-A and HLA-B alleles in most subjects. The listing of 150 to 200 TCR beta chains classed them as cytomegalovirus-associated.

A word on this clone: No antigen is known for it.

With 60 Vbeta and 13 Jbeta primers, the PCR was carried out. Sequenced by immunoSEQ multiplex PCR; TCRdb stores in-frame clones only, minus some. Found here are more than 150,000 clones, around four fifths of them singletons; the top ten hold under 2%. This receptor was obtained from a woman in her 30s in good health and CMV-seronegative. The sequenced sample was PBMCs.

The CDR3 bases are TGCGCCAGCAGCTTGAAGGGGTACCAAGTCAACAATGAGCAGTTCTTC. It yields the protein CASSLKGYQVNNEQFF. The chain has TRBV5-1 and TRBJ2-1; the D gene is possibly TRBD1 (5 bases). Germline V CDR1 and CDR2: SGHRS, YFSETQ. Trimming removed 1 base at V and 5 bases at J, with 16 bases between. The length of the CDR3 is 16 residues.